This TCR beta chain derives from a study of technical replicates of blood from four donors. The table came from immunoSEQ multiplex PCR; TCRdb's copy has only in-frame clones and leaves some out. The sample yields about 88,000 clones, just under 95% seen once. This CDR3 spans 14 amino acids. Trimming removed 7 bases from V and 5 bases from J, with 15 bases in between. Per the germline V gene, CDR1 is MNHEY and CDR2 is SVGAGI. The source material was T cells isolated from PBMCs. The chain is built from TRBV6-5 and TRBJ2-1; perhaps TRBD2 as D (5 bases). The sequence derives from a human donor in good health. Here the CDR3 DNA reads TGTGCCAGCATGAAACTAGATAACGACAATGAGCAGTTCTTC. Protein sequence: CASMKLDNDNEQFF.